These T cell receptor beta chains were read from a single sample in a study of T cell responses to AZD1222 COVID-19 vaccine. Profiled with immunoSEQ multiplex PCR; TCRdb holds only in-frame clones, not every one. This table has some 110,000 clones, more than 80% appearing once. The specimen comprised peripheral blood, sampled on day 0 of AZD1222 vaccination. These receptors originate from an adult in good health. The CDR3 runs from the conserved cysteine through the conserved F or W. A D gene is named only where the DNA matches it firmly. Not all rows give a size; the values are once, few, many and, for expanded clones, a class.

D gene: .; V gene: TRBV18; clone size: once; J gene: TRBJ2-3; CDR3 DNA: TGTGCCAGCTCACCCAACTCGGACAGCACAGATACGCAGTATTTT; CDR3 protein: CASSPNSDSTDTQYF
D gene: TRBD2; V gene: TRBV4-1; clone size: .; J gene: TRBJ2-1; CDR3 DNA: TGCGCCAGCAGCCCTAGTAGTGGCAGCGGGAGGGCCGGTGAGCAGTTCTTC; CDR3 protein: CASSPSSGSGRAGEQFF
D gene: .; V gene: TRBV28; clone size: .; J gene: TRBJ2-5; CDR3 DNA: TGTGCCAGCAGTTTTCGTTCTGGAAGAGGGACCCAGTACTTC; CDR3 protein: CASSFRSGRGTQYF
D gene: .; V gene: TRBV5-1; clone size: .; J gene: TRBJ2-3; CDR3 DNA: TGCGCCAGCAGCTTGTTCTCAGATACGCAGTATTTT; CDR3 protein: CASSLFSDTQYF
D gene: .; V gene: TRBV27; clone size: .; J gene: TRBJ2-6; CDR3 DNA: TGTGCCAGCAGTTTATCAGGGAACGGGGCCAACGTCCTGACTTTC; CDR3 protein: CASSLSGNGANVLTF
D gene: .; V gene: TRBV5-5; clone size: .; J gene: TRBJ2-3; CDR3 DNA: TGTGCCGGGTCCGAGGGGAGCACAGATACGCAGTATTTT; CDR3 protein: CAGSEGSTDTQYF
D gene: .; V gene: TRBV28; clone size: .; J gene: TRBJ2-2; CDR3 DNA: TGTGCCAGCAGTTTAGGTACTATATCGAACACCGGGGAGCTGTTTTTT; CDR3 protein: CASSLGTISNTGELFF
D gene: TRBD1; V gene: TRBV7-2; clone size: .; J gene: TRBJ1-1; CDR3 DNA: TGTGCCAGCAGCTCGGACAGGGGGGGGACTGAAGCTTTCTTT; CDR3 protein: CASSSDRGGTEAFF
D gene: .; V gene: TRBV7-2; clone size: .; J gene: TRBJ1-5; CDR3 DNA: TGTGCCAGCAGCCCCCAGGGTTGGAACAATCAGCCCCAGCATTTT; CDR3 protein: CASSPQGWNNQPQHF
D gene: .; V gene: TRBV19; clone size: .; J gene: TRBJ1-6; CDR3 DNA: TGTGCCAGTAGTATTCCGGCAGGGTCACCCCTCCACTTT; CDR3 protein: CASSIPAGSPLHF
D gene: TRBD1; V gene: TRBV7-2; clone size: few; J gene: TRBJ2-2; CDR3 DNA: TGTGCCAGCAGCTTTACCGGGACAGGGGGATACACCGGGGAGCTGTTTTTT; CDR3 protein: CASSFTGTGGYTGELFF
D gene: .; V gene: TRBV5-8; clone size: few; J gene: TRBJ1-5; CDR3 DNA: TGTGCCAGCAGCTTGGGGTTCGGCAGGGACCTGCCCCAGCATTTT; CDR3 protein: CASSLGFGRDLPQHF
D gene: TRBD2; V gene: TRBV7-3; clone size: .; J gene: TRBJ2-3; CDR3 DNA: TGTGCCAGCAGTGATAGCGGGGGGGCGTCAGATACGCAGTATTTT; CDR3 protein: CASSDSGGASDTQYF
D gene: .; V gene: TRBV5-1; clone size: .; J gene: TRBJ1-2; CDR3 DNA: TGCGCCAGCAGCTTGGTGGCTAACTATGGCTACACCTTC; CDR3 protein: CASSLVANYGYTF
D gene: TRBD2; V gene: TRBV27; clone size: once; J gene: TRBJ2-3; CDR3 DNA: TGTGCCAGCAGTTTCCTCGTAGCGGGAGATACGCAGTATTTT; CDR3 protein: CASSFLVAGDTQYF
D gene: .; V gene: TRBV10-3; clone size: .; J gene: TRBJ2-5; CDR3 DNA: TGTGCCATCACCCCCCTTATGGGAGAGACCCAGTACTTC; CDR3 protein: CAITPLMGETQYF
D gene: .; V gene: TRBV11-2; clone size: .; J gene: TRBJ2-5; CDR3 DNA: TGTGCCAGCAGCTTATTCGACGGGGAGACCCAGTACTTC; CDR3 protein: CASSLFDGETQYF
D gene: .; V gene: TRBV2; clone size: .; J gene: TRBJ1-1; CDR3 DNA: TGTGCCAGCAGTGAAAAGACAGCAAACACTGAAGCTTTCTTT; CDR3 protein: CASSEKTANTEAFF
D gene: .; V gene: TRBV2; clone size: .; J gene: TRBJ1-1; CDR3 DNA: TGTGCCAGCAGACTGACAGTGAACACTGAAGCTTTCTTT; CDR3 protein: CASRLTVNTEAFF
D gene: .; V gene: TRBV4-2; clone size: once; J gene: TRBJ2-7; CDR3 DNA: TGTGCCAGCGGATACAGCGGCTCCTACGAGCAGTACTTC; CDR3 protein: CASGYSGSYEQYF
D gene: .; V gene: TRBV14; clone size: .; J gene: TRBJ2-3; CDR3 DNA: TGTGCCAGCAGCCAAGATGGCTCCGGGACTTCCCCCCAGTATTTT; CDR3 protein: CASSQDGSGTSPQYF
D gene: .; V gene: TRBV7-9; clone size: .; J gene: TRBJ2-2; CDR3 DNA: TGTGCCAGCAGCTTACTCGGCAGGGCCGGGGAGCTGTTTTTT; CDR3 protein: CASSLLGRAGELFF
D gene: .; V gene: TRBV2; clone size: .; J gene: TRBJ1-6; CDR3 DNA: TGTGCCAGCCAGAGCTCCTATAATTCACCCCTCCACTTT; CDR3 protein: CASQSSYNSPLHF
D gene: .; V gene: TRBV11-2; clone size: .; J gene: TRBJ2-7; CDR3 DNA: TGTGCCAGCAGCCCCAACTCCGGGAGTTACGAGCAGTACTTC; CDR3 protein: CASSPNSGSYEQYF
D gene: .; V gene: TRBV19; clone size: .; J gene: TRBJ2-1; CDR3 DNA: TGTGCCAGTACAATGGAGGTGGGCTGGAGCTCCTACAATGAGCAGTTCTTC; CDR3 protein: CASTMEVGWSSYNEQFF
D gene: .; V gene: TRBV5-4; clone size: .; J gene: TRBJ2-5; CDR3 DNA: TGTGCCAGCAGCGCCTTAGGGGACGGCCAAGAGACCCAGTACTTC; CDR3 protein: CASSALGDGQETQYF
D gene: TRBD2; V gene: TRBV4-2; clone size: .; J gene: TRBJ2-3; CDR3 DNA: TGTGCCAGCAGCCCAGGACTAGCGGGGGATAGCACAGATACGCAGTATTTT; CDR3 protein: CASSPGLAGDSTDTQYF
D gene: .; V gene: TRBV28; clone size: .; J gene: TRBJ1-2; CDR3 DNA: TGTGCCAGCACCGTTGCCTCGGACATAATTAACTATGGCTACACCTTC; CDR3 protein: CASTVASDIINYGYTF
D gene: .; V gene: TRBV6-5; clone size: few; J gene: TRBJ1-4; CDR3 DNA: TGTGCCAGCAGTTACTCCCCGGGGCCAACTAATGAAAAACTGTTTTTT; CDR3 protein: CASSYSPGPTNEKLFF